What follows is one T cell receptor beta chain and its context. Its matching antigen is unknown. The data were taken from a study of OX40 agonist ivuxolimab in advanced cancers. Study context: The group had a mean age of around 60 years, ranged from 23 to 79, and was 82.7% male. Study conclusions and caveats: Clonal expansion was seen in CD4+ and CD8+ blood T cells by week 6 at 0.1 to 3.0 mg/kg. Part of the nonresponder group also had normalized T-cell clonal expansion that was low.

This CDR3 region has 19 residues. Trimming took 3 bases from V and 1 from J; bases not matched to a gene: 15. Per germline, CDR1 SGHNT and CDR2 YYREEE (reference sequence). Only in-frame clones appear in the TCRdb table, and some are missing; sequencing was by immunoSEQ multiplex PCR. The sample includes 90,000 to 100,000 clones, roughly 90% of them seen just once. The chain joins TRBV5-4 to TRBJ2-1, with 8 positions matching TRBD2. The material sequenced was CD4+ or CD8+ T cells sorted from blood, taken in a trial of the OX40 agonist ivuxolimab. The source of this sequence is an adult with an advanced solid tumor such as melanoma, head and neck, liver or kidney cancer. The DNA for the CDR3 is TGTGCCAGCAGCTATCCGGGGCCTGCGGGCGGGAGGTCCTACAATGAGCAGTTCTTC. Residues: CASSYPGPAGGRSYNEQFF.